This TCR beta chain comes out of a study of shared clonotypes between healthy human individuals. Study-wide findings and caveats: Clonotypes that were shared across a few donors made up around 5.5% of naive CD4 clonotypes. Rarefaction demonstrated incomplete sorted-subset sequencing despite large depth.

The length of the CDR3 is 16 residues. In germline, CDR1 is SEHNR, CDR2 FQNEAQ (reference sequence). V lost 0 bases to trimming and J lost 2 bases; unmatched junction nucleotides: 4. The run depth of the assay was deep. Here immunoSEQ multiplex PCR was the method, and the copy in TCRdb shows in-frame clones only, minus some. This table has some 2.1 million clones, 90% to 95% appearing once. Concerning this clone: Antigen specificity is unknown. The same CDR3 arises from other DNA sequences in this sample as well.

Naive CD8 cells lacked CD45RO, underwent positive selection for CCR7 and left out terminally differentiated effector memory CD45RA+ cells. All of the donors resided in Nashville, Tennessee, and each was a Caucasian adult. This sequence was found in a man between 18 and 29 years old in good health. Some clones in this sample may be carry-over from other donors' samples. Source material: naive CD8+ T cells from PBMCs. This sequence joins TRBV7-9 and TRBJ2-7; 10 bases align to TRBD1. CDR3 residues: CASSLAPTGGPYEQYF. In DNA form, the CDR3 reads TGTGCCAGCAGCTTAGCCCCGACAGGGGGCCCCTACGAGCAGTACTTC.